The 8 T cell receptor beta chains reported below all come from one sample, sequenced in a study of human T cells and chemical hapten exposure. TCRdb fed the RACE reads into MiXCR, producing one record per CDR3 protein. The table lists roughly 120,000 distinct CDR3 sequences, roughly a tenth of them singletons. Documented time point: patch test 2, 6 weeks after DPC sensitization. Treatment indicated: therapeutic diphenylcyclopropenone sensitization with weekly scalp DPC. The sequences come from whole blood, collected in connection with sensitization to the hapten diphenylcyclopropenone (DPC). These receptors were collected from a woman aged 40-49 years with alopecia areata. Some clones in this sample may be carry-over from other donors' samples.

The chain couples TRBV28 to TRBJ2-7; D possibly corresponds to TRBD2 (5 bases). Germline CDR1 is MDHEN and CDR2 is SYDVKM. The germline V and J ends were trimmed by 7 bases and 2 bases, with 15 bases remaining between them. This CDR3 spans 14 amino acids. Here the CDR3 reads CASTDGGKTYEQYF. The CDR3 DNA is TGTGCCAGCACCGACGGAGGAAAAACCTACGAGCAGTACTTC.

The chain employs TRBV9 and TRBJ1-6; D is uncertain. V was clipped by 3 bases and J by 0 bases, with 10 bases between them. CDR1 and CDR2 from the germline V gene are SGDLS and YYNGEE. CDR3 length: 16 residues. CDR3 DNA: TGTGCCAGCAGCGGACGAGGTAGCTCCTATAATTCACCCCTCCACTTT. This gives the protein CASSGRGSSYNSPLHF.

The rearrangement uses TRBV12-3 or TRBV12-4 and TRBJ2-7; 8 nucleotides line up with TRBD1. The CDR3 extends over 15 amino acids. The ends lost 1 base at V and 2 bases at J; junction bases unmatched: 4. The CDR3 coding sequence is TGTGCCAGCAGTTTAGGGGACAGGATAGCCTACGAGCAGTACTTC. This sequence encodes CASSLGDRIAYEQYF.

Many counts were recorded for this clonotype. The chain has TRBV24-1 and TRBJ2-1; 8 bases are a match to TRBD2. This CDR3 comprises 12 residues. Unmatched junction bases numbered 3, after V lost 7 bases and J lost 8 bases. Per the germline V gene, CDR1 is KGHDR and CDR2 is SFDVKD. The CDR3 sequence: CATRAGGDEQFF. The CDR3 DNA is TGTGCCACCAGGGCGGGGGGCGATGAGCAGTTCTTC.

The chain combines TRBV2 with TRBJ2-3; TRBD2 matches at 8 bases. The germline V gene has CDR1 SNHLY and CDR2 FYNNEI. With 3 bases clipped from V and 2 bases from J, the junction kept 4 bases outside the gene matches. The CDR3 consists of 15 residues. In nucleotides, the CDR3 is TGTGCCAGCAGTGAGACTAGCGACCTCACAGATACGCAGTATTTT. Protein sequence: CASSETSDLTDTQYF.

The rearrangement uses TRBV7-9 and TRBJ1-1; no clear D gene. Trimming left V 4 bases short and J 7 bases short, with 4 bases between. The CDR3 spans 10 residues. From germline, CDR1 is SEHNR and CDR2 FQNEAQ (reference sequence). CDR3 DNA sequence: TGTGCCAGCAGCTGGATTGAAGCTTTCTTT. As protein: CASSWIEAFF.

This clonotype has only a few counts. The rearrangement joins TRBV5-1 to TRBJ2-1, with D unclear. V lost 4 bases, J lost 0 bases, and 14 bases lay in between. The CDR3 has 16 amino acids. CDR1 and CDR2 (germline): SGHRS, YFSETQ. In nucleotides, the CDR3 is TGCGCCAGCAGCCGAAACTCGGCTGTCTCCTACAATGAGCAGTTCTTC. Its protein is CASSRNSAVSYNEQFF.

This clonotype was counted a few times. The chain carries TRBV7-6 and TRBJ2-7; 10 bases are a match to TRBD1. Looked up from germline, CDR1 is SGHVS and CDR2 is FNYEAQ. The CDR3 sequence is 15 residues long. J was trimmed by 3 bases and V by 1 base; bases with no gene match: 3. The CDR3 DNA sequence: TGTGCCAGCAGCTTAGGACAGGGGGCGAACTACGAGCAGTACTTC. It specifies CASSLGQGANYEQYF.